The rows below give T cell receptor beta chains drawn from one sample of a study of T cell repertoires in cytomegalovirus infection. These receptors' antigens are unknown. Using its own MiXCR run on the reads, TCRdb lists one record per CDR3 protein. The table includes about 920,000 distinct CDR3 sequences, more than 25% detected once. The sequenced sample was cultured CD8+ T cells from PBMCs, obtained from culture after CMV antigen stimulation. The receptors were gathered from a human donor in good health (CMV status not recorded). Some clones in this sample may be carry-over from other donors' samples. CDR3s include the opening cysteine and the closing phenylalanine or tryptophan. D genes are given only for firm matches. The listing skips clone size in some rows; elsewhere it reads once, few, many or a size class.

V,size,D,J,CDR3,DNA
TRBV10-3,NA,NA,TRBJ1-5,CAISESSGVGAGQPQHF,TGTGCCATCAGTGAGTCGTCGGGGGTCGGGGCTGGCCAGCCCCAGCATTTT
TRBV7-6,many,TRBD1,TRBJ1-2,CASSLTQGPLLNYGYTF,TGTGCCAGCAGCTTAACACAGGGGCCCCTTTTAAACTATGGCTACACCTTC
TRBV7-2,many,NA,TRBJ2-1,CASSPWLNEQFF,TGTGCCAGCAGCCCCTGGCTCAATGAGCAGTTCTTC
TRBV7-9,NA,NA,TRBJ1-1,CASSLAPQVATTEAFF,TGTGCCAGCAGCTTAGCTCCACAGGTGGCAACTACTGAAGCTTTCTTT
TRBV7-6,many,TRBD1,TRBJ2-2,CASSPDPGQAGGELFF,TGTGCCAGCAGCCCCGACCCGGGACAGGCAGGCGGGGAGCTGTTTTTT
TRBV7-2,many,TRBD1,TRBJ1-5,CASSPEDRGQPQHF,TGTGCCAGCAGCCCAGAGGACAGGGGGCAGCCCCAGCATTTT
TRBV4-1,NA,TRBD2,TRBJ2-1,CASSLQGLAGGNERFF,TGCGCCAGCAGCCTCCAGGGACTAGCGGGGGGCAATGAGCGGTTCTTC
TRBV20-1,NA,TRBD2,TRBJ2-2,CSARSRTSFYGELFF,TGCAGTGCTAGATCCCGGACTAGCTTTTACGGGGAGCTGTTTTTT
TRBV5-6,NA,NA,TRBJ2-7,CASRYLGEARWEDEQYF,TGTGCCAGCAGATATCTCGGGGAGGCCCGTTGGGAAGACGAGCAGTACTTC
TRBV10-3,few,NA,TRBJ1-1,CAISEWNTEAFF,TGTGCCATCAGTGAGTGGAACACTGAAGCTTTCTTT
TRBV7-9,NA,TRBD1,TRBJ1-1,CASSGGQGTEAFF,TGTGCCAGCAGCGGGGGACAGGGCACTGAAGCTTTCTTT
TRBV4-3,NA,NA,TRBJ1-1,CASSQDWGSDTEAFF,TGCGCCAGCAGCCAAGACTGGGGATCGGACACTGAAGCTTTCTTT
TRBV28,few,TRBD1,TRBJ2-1,CASRPRQGISYNEQFF,TGTGCCAGCAGGCCCCGACAGGGGATTAGCTACAATGAGCAGTTCTTC
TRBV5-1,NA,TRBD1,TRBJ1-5,CASSTHPTGGFQPQHF,TGCGCCAGCAGCACCCACCCGACAGGGGGCTTTCAGCCCCAGCATTTT
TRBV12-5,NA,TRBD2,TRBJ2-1,CASGLSAYSGVNEQFF,TGTGCTAGTGGTCTCTCAGCCTATAGCGGGGTTAATGAGCAGTTCTTC
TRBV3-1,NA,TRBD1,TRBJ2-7,CASSQGIGTGRYEQYF,TGTGCCAGCAGCCAAGGAATCGGGACAGGGAGGTACGAGCAGTACTTC
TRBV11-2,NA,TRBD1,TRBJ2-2,CASSLVEGQSTGELFF,TGTGCCAGCAGCTTAGTAGAGGGACAGAGCACCGGGGAGCTGTTTTTT
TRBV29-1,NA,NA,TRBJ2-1,CSVAGGYAWGGTSYNEQFF,TGCAGCGTTGCAGGAGGGTATGCTTGGGGCGGTACGTCCTACAATGAGCAGTTCTTC
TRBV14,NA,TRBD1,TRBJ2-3,CASSQGTGAIKDTQYF,TGTGCCAGCAGCCAGGGGACAGGAGCAATTAAGGATACGCAGTATTTT
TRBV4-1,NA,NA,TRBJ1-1,CASSQDPALMNTEAFF,TGCGCCAGCAGCCAAGATCCGGCACTCATGAACACTGAAGCTTTCTTT
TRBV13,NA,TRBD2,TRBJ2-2,CASTPTSGVNTGELFF,TGTGCCAGCACCCCTACTAGCGGGGTCAACACCGGGGAGCTGTTTTTT
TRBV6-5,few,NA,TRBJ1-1,CASSPSVYLNTEAFF,TGTGCCAGCAGCCCCTCGGTATATTTGAACACTGAAGCTTTCTTT
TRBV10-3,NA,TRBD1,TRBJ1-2,CAISESGQGYGYTF,TGTGCCATCAGTGAGTCTGGACAGGGGTATGGCTACACCTTC
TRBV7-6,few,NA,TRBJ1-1,CASSLAPGNMAFF,TGTGCCAGCAGCTTAGCTCCTGGAAATATGGCTTTCTTT
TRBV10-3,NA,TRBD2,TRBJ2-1,CAISVSWPAGDYNEQFF,TGTGCCATCAGTGTTTCCTGGCCAGCGGGGGACTACAATGAGCAGTTCTTC
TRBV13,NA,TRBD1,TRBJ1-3,CASSSGQGAGRTGNTIYF,TGTGCCAGCAGCTCGGGACAGGGGGCAGGGAGAACTGGAAACACCATATATTTT
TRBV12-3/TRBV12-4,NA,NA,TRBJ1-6,CASGGRHLHF,TGTGCCAGCGGAGGGAGGCACCTCCACTTT
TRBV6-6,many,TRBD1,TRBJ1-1,CASSYSDQQGTEAFF,TGTGCCAGCAGTTACTCCGATCAACAGGGGACTGAAGCTTTCTTT